This T cell receptor beta chain was sequenced during a study of T cell changes during pregnancy in multiple sclerosis (dated by TCRdb to 2018 to 2020). About the study as a whole: The study examined how the T cell repertoire changed over the course of pregnancy in women with multiple sclerosis.

Libraries came from the immunoSEQ multiplex PCR assay. In TCRdb, the immuneACCESS table is reduced to in-frame sequences with V and J assigned. These tables do not hold every clone; where another copy was compared, an unresolved V gene accounts for under half, and the others remain unexplained. This sample has tens of thousands of clones in its table, and about 85% of those were observed once. The ten largest clones capture approximately 3.4% of the sample. After removal of 1 base from V and 6 bases from J, the junction retains 6 bases not matched to a gene. The CDR1 and CDR2 encoded by the germline V gene (reference sequence) are PRHDT and FYEKMQ. Spanning cysteine to phenylalanine, the CDR3 consists of 15 amino acids. Only the CDR3 region is kept as DNA, spanning 45 bases read in frame from base 1. In the case of this clone: No cognate antigen has been identified for it. It has no much larger one-base neighbor in the sample; base qualities were not kept.

This receptor chain uses TRBV13 and TRBJ1-1; TRBD1 lines up with 9 middle nucleotides. This specimen consisted of peripheral blood, obtained before pregnancy. This TCR was sampled from a female donor with multiple sclerosis, enrolled in a pregnancy study. Here is the DNA: TGTGCCAGCAGCTTAGTTCGGACAGGGGAACCTGAAGCTTTCTTT. Protein translation: CASSLVRTGEPEAFF.